The T cell receptor (beta chain) under discussion was sequenced for a study of blood T cell repertoires in COVID-19. CDR3 length equals 17 residues. Deletions cut 2 bases from V and 2 bases from J, with 18 bases between. CDR1 and CDR2 from the germline V gene are MNHEY and SMNVEV (reference sequence). Repertoires were generated with immunoSEQ multiplex PCR, while TCRdb's copy carries only in-frame clones and drops some. The sample has a few hundred thousand clones, 75% to 90% seen once. The source material was peripheral blood. The TCR was taken from a woman aged 40 to 55 who had recovered from COVID-19. The chain recombines TRBV27 with TRBJ1-2, with TRBD1 as a possible D gene (6 bases). The CDR3 region is CASSLRSLGGGNYGYTF. As DNA, the CDR3 is TGTGCCAGCAGTTTACGGTCCCTGGGGGGGGGCAACTATGGCTACACCTTC.